Listed here is a single T cell receptor (beta chain). Its antigen has not been determined. Per-base quality was not reported, and no clone a single base away is much larger than it. The immunoSEQ Assay, a bias-controlled multiplex PCR, was used to amplify TCRbeta CDR3 regions from genomic DNA. From the authors' description of their analysis: The number of nucleated cells in each sample was estimated from the amplification of reference gene primers within the assay. To quantify the absolute abundance of each unique TCRbeta CDR3 rearrangement, sequence reads were collapsed and filtered. For each sample, productive Simpson clonality was calculated as the square root of Simpson's diversity index over productive rearrangements. TCRdb carries this immuneACCESS record with in-frame sequences only. Its versions omit some clonotypes, under half of them owing to an unresolved V gene in the studies checked, with the rest unexplained. For V, J and clone size, that table is used; D and trimming come from the DNA. The sample table shows about 90,000 clones, and approximately 86% are seen once. 1.2% of the sample lies in the top ten.

This sample is drawn from a study of blood T cell repertoires in COVID-19 (dated by TCRdb to about 2020). Some background on the complete study: Samples from collaborators originated in the United States, Italy and Spain and spanned both the acute and convalescent phases of COVID-19. Where available, HLA class I and class II types were taken from metadata supplied by the sample provider and were not determined by assay-based typing. The repertoires were released in a freely available public database meant as a resource for research on the immune response to SARS-CoV-2. The prospective study material was composed of cDNA or gDNA derived from T cells, B-cell-depleted T cells, or PBMCs. The sample metadata nearly always contained a de-identified subject ID, COVID-19 status, age in years and sex. The dataset comprised deeply sampled blood TCRbeta repertoires from subjects exposed to, actively infected with, or recovered from COVID-19. Samples came from the ongoing ImmuneRACE study (first 160 participants) plus 1,254 subjects from 6 global collaborators.

Each collaborating institution followed its own protocols to collect whole blood in K2EDTA tubes. Collaborator samples were shipped for TCRbeta analysis as frozen whole blood, isolated PBMCs, or DNA extracted from either sample type. What the research found in general, with its limitations: The amount of clinical and demographic metadata varied by source and participant and was provided uncurated.

Unmatched junction bases come to 4, with V trimmed by 4 bases and J by 5 bases. Counted from cysteine to phenylalanine, this CDR3 has 13 amino acids. Left in the record is the CDR3 DNA by itself, 39 bases read in frame from the first base. Reading the germline V gene (reference sequence) gives CDR1 SGHNT and CDR2 YYREEE. The rearranged chain carries TRBV5-4 and TRBJ2-7, with 9 bases matching TRBD1. The clonotype was recovered from an elderly man with active or convalescent COVID-19. The sample taken for sequencing was peripheral blood. This receptor has the CDR3 CASSTRDRDEQYF. The nucleotides read TGTGCCAGCAGCACCCGGGACAGGGACGAGCAGTACTTC.